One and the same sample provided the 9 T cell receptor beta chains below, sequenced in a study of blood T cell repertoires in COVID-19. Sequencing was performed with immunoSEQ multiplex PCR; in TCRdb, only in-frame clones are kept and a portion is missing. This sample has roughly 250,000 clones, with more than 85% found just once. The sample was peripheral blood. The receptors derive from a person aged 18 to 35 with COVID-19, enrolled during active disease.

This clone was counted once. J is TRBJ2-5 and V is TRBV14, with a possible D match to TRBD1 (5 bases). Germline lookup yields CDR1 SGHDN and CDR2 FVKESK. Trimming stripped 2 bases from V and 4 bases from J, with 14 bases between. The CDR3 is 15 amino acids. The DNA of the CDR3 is TGTGCCAGCAGCCAAAGTGGGCGTACAGGAGAGACCCAGTACTTC. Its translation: CASSQSGRTGETQYF.

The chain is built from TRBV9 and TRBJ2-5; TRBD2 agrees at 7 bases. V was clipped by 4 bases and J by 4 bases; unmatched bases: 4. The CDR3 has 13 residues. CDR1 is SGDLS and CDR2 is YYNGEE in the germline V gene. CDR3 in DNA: TGTGCCAGCAGCTCCTGGGGGGGAGAGACCCAGTACTTC. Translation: CASSSWGGETQYF.

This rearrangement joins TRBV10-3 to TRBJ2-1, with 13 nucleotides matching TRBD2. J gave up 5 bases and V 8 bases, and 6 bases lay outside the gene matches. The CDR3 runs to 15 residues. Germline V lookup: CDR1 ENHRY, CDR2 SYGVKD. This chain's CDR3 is CAIGSGTSGNNEQFF. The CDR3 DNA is TGTGCCATCGGTTCTGGGACTAGCGGGAACAATGAGCAGTTCTTC.

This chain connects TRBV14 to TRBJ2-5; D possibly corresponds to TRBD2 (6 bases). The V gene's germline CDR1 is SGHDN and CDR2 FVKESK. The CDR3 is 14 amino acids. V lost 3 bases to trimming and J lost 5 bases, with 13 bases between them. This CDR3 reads CASSHGPGEETQYF. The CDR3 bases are TGTGCCAGCAGCCATGGCCCGGGGGAGGAGACCCAGTACTTC.

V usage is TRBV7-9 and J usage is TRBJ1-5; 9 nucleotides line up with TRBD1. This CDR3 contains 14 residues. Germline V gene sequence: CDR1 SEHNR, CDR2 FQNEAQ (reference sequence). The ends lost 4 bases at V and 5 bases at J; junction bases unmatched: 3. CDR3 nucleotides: TGTGCCAGCAGCTCCGGGACAGGGTATCAGCCCCAGCATTTT. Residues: CASSSGTGYQPQHF. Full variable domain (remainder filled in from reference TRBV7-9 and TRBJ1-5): DTGVSQNPRHKITKRGQNVTFRCDPISEHNRLYWYRQTLGQGPEFLTYFQNEAQLEKSRLLSDRFSAERPKGSFSTLEIQRTEQGDSAMYLCASSSGTGYQPQHFGDGTRLSIL.

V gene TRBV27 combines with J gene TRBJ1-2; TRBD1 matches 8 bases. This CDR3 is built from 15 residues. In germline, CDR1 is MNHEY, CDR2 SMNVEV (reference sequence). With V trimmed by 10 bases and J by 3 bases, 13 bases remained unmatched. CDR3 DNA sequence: TGTGCCACCTTACACCTCGGACAGGGTGACTATGGCTACACCTTC. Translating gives CATLHLGQGDYGYTF.

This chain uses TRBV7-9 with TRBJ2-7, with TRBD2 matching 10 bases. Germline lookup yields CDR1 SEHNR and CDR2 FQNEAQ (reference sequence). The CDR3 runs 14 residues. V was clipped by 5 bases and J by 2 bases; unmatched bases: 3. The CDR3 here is CASSQGLAPYEQYF. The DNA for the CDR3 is TGTGCCAGCAGCCAGGGACTAGCGCCCTACGAGCAGTACTTC.

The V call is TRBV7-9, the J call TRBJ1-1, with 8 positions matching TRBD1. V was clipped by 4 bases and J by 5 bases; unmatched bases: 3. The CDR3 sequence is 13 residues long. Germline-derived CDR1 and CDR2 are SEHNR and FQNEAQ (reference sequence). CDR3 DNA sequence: TGTGCCAGCAGCTACCAGGGGGCAACTGAAGCTTTCTTT. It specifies CASSYQGATEAFF.

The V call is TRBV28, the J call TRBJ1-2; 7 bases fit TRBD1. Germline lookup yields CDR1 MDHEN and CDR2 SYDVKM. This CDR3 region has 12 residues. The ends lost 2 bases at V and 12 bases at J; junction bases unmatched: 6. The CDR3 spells CASSLRGQVDTF. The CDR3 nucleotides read TGTGCCAGCAGTTTACGTGGACAGGTTGACACCTTC.